Shown below are 23 T cell receptor beta chains from a single sample sequenced in a study of blood T cell repertoires in COVID-19. Measured with immunoSEQ multiplex PCR; TCRdb has only the in-frame clones, and not every one. This table holds about 51,000 clones, less than 90% found once. What was sequenced was peripheral blood. The receptors originated from a man aged 55 to 70 with acute or convalescent COVID-19.

The V gene is TRBV5-1, the J gene TRBJ1-1; D is ambiguous. With 0 bases removed from V and 1 base from J, the gap between germline ends came to 10 bases. The CDR3 extends over 15 amino acids. The germline V gene has CDR1 SGHRS and CDR2 YFSETQ. CDR3 loop: CASSLEPGRNTEAFF. The CDR3 DNA is TGCGCCAGCAGCTTGGAACCTGGGAGGAACACTGAAGCTTTCTTT.

CDR3 region: CASSASSYNEQFF. The CDR3 DNA is TGTGCCAGCAGTGCCAGCTCCTACAATGAGCAGTTCTTC. This chain joins TRBV27 and TRBJ2-1; no clear D gene. The CDR3 runs to 13 residues. CDR1 and CDR2 (germline): MNHEY, SMNVEV (reference sequence). V was shortened by 5 bases and J by 0 bases, with 5 bases between the two germline ends.

The chain carries TRBV7-2 and TRBJ1-2; a weak D match, TRBD1 (5 bases). CDR1 and CDR2 (germline): SGHTA, FQGNSA. The germline V and J ends were trimmed by 1 base and 7 bases, with 10 bases remaining between them. The CDR3 has 13 amino acids. This CDR3 is CASSLDVGGGYTF. The DNA for the CDR3 is TGTGCCAGCAGCTTAGACGTGGGGGGTGGCTACACCTTC.

J is TRBJ2-5 and V is TRBV3-1 (or the pseudogene TRBV3-2); D remains unclear. The CDR3 contains 15 residues. Germline V gives CDR1 LGHDT, CDR2 YNNKEL (reference sequence). Trimming stripped 0 bases from V and 5 bases from J, with 13 bases between. The CDR3 spells CASSQDPRSVETQYF. Written as DNA, the CDR3 is TGTGCCAGCAGCCAAGATCCCCGTAGTGTTGAGACCCAGTACTTC.

This rearrangement joins TRBV5-6 to TRBJ2-1, with TRBD2 matching over 7 bases. Trimming took 1 base from V and 9 from J; bases not matched to a gene: 7. The CDR3 sequence is 14 residues long. Germline CDR1 is SGHDT and CDR2 is YYEEEE. For the CDR3, the DNA is TGTGCCAGCAGCTTGTCCGCGGGAGACTTTGAGCAGTTCTTC. Its translation is CASSLSAGDFEQFF.

The chain combines TRBV5-4 with TRBJ2-7; D not resolved. This CDR3 comprises 12 residues. Germline CDR1 is SGHNT and CDR2 is YYREEE (reference sequence). The germline V and J ends were trimmed by 1 base and 1 base, with 3 bases remaining between them. CDR3 protein: CASSLLSYEQYF. As DNA, the CDR3 is TGTGCCAGCAGCTTGCTGTCCTACGAGCAGTACTTC. Looking up the rest from reference TRBV5-4 and TRBJ2-7 gives the full variable domain: ETGVTQSPTHLIKTRGQQVTLRCSSQSGHNTVSWYQQALGQGPQFIFQYYREEENGRGNFPPRFSGLQFPNYSSELNVNALELDDSALYLCASSLLSYEQYFGPGTRLTVT.

The chain has TRBV27 and TRBJ2-5; 11 bases match TRBD2. V shed 5 bases, J shed 4 bases, and the junction held 6 bases outside the gene matches. The CDR3 covers 15 residues. The germline gives CDR1 MNHEY, CDR2 SMNVEV (reference sequence). DNA of the CDR3: TGTGCCAGCAGTCGTGGGACTAGCGGAGGAGAGACCCAGTACTTC. Translation: CASSRGTSGGETQYF.

The chain couples TRBV3-1 (or the pseudogene TRBV3-2) to TRBJ2-1; 8 bases line up with TRBD2. In germline, CDR1 is LGHDT, CDR2 YNNKEL (reference sequence). J gave up 0 bases and V 4 bases, and 2 bases lay outside the gene matches. CDR3 length equals 15 residues. In DNA, the CDR3 is TGTGCCAGCAGCCGGGGGACTAGCTCCTACAATGAGCAGTTCTTC. Residues: CASSRGTSSYNEQFF.

V gene TRBV7-6 combines with J gene TRBJ2-4; 10 bases fit TRBD1. There are 17 residues in the CDR3. Germline V gives CDR1 SGHVS, CDR2 FNYEAQ. V dropped 4 bases and J dropped 4; count of bases not matched to a gene: 10. The CDR3 bases are TGTGCCAGCAGCTCGAACCCCTCGGGACAGGGGAAAAACATTCAGTACTTC. Protein sequence: CASSSNPSGQGKNIQYF.

The chain couples TRBV9 to TRBJ1-3; D may be TRBD1 (6 bases). The ends were cut back, 2 bases at V and 0 bases at J, with 15 bases in the middle. CDR1 and CDR2 (germline): SGDLS, YYNGEE. The CDR3 sequence is 17 residues long. The CDR3 reads CASSVAGDERSGNTIYF. The CDR3 region has the DNA TGTGCCAGCAGCGTCGCAGGGGACGAGCGCTCTGGAAACACCATATATTTT.

This chain uses TRBV11-3 with TRBJ2-1; TRBD2 aligns across 8 bases. CDR1 SGHNT and CDR2 YENEEA come from the germline V gene. The CDR3 totals 14 residues. V lost 5 bases and J lost 10; bases outside the gene matches: 10. CDR3 protein: CASSPQGLVGEQFF. The CDR3 DNA is TGTGCCAGCAGCCCCCAGGGACTAGTTGGCGAGCAGTTCTTC.

This sequence joins TRBV21-1 and TRBJ2-3; TRBD2 is the table's D call and was not checked against the DNA. TRBV21-1 is a known pseudogene. The length of the CDR3 is 22 residues. The CDR3 region is CASSHFTRLAGDAKGSTDTQYF. The CDR3 DNA reads TGTGCCAGCAGCCACTTCACCCGACTAGCGGGAGACGCGAAAGGTAGCACAGATACGCAGTATTTT.

This clone has a single count. The gene calls are TRBV5-1 and TRBJ2-2; 13 nucleotides agree with TRBD2. CDR1 and CDR2 from the germline V gene are SGHRS and YFSETQ. V lost 2 bases, J lost 3 bases, and 4 bases stayed unmatched. The length of the CDR3 is 17 residues. In DNA, the CDR3 is TGCGCCAGCAGCTTACTAGCGGGGGGGCTCGACACCGGGGAGCTGTTTTTT. It specifies CASSLLAGGLDTGELFF.

This rearrangement joins TRBV10-3 to TRBJ2-1, with 9 bases fitting TRBD1. Germline V gene lookup returns CDR1 ENHRY and CDR2 SYGVKD. Losses at the gene ends were 4 bases for V and 7 bases for J; bases not matched to a gene: 5. The CDR3 contains 14 residues. Here the CDR3 DNA reads TGTGCCATCAGTGGGACAGGGGCGGAAAATGAGCAGTTCTTC. Translating gives CAISGTGAENEQFF.

The rearrangement links TRBV29-1 to TRBJ2-1; TRBD2 aligns across 8 bases. The V gene end was trimmed by 3 bases and the J gene end by 0 bases; junction bases not matched to a gene: 4. CDR3 size: 15 residues. Germline CDR1 and CDR2: SQVTM and ANQGSEA. CDR3 bases: TGCAGCGTTGATCCCGGGACTAGCTCCTACAATGAGCAGTTCTTC. This gives the protein CSVDPGTSSYNEQFF.

This chain joins TRBV19 and TRBJ2-7, with TRBD1 as a possible D gene (5 bases). The CDR3 consists of 14 residues. V was clipped by 0 bases and J by 4 bases, with 10 bases between them. CDR1 LNHDA and CDR2 SQIVND come from the germline V gene (reference sequence). CDR3 coding DNA: TGTGCCAGTAGTATAGATTGGGGCAGGTACGAGCAGTACTTC. It specifies CASSIDWGRYEQYF.

The V call is TRBV19, the J call TRBJ1-5; D perhaps matches TRBD1 (6 bases). This CDR3 has 16 residues. The germline gives CDR1 LNHDA, CDR2 SQIVND (reference sequence). V shed 4 bases and J shed 0 bases, with 13 bases lying between them. The CDR3 DNA reads TGTGCCAGTAGTACCCCACGGGACATTAGCAATCAGCCCCAGCATTTT. This gives the protein CASSTPRDISNQPQHF.

This clone was observed once. V gene TRBV6-1 combines with J gene TRBJ1-5; D call uncertain. Germline CDR1 reads MNHNS; CDR2 reads SASEGT. The V gene lost 1 base and the J gene lost 6 bases, with 13 bases spanning the gap. This CDR3 comprises 15 residues. CDR3 amino acids: CASSEGSGVRQPQHF. The CDR3 DNA reads TGTGCCAGCAGTGAAGGGTCAGGTGTTCGTCAGCCCCAGCATTTT.

This clone was recorded a few times. The chain recombines TRBV4-1 with TRBJ2-7; TRBD2 aligns across 7 bases. With 4 bases clipped from V and 0 bases from J, the junction kept 6 bases outside the gene matches. CDR3 length equals 15 residues. Germline V gene sequence: CDR1 MGHRA, CDR2 YSYEKL. This CDR3 reads CASSLSSGVSYEQYF. For the CDR3, the DNA is TGCGCCAGCAGCCTTTCCAGCGGGGTCTCCTACGAGCAGTACTTC.

The chain carries TRBV5-6 and TRBJ1-2, with D possibly TRBD1 on 5 matching bases. V was shortened by 1 base and J by 4 bases, with 11 bases between the two germline ends. The CDR3 runs to 14 residues. Germline V gene sequence: CDR1 SGHDT, CDR2 YYEEEE. The CDR3 loop reads CASSLWQGTYGYTF. The CDR3 bases are TGTGCCAGCAGCTTGTGGCAGGGTACCTATGGCTACACCTTC. Using reference TRBV5-6 and TRBJ1-2 for the parts outside the CDR3, the full variable domain is DAGVTQSPTHLIKTRGQQVTLRCSPKSGHDTVSWYQQALGQGPQFIFQYYEEEERQRGNFPDRFSGHQFPNYSSELNVNALLLGDSALYLCASSLWQGTYGYTFGSGTRLTVV.

The J gene is TRBJ1-4, the V gene TRBV19; D possibly corresponds to TRBD1 (5 bases). CDR3 length: 16 residues. Per germline, CDR1 LNHDA and CDR2 SQIVND (reference sequence). The ends were cut back, 1 base at V and 0 bases at J, with 9 bases in the middle. This chain's CDR3 is CASSIGQGTTNEKLFF. In DNA form, the CDR3 reads TGTGCCAGTAGTATAGGCCAGGGAACAACTAATGAAAAACTGTTTTTT.

The V and J genes are TRBV7-2 and TRBJ2-3; tentatively, D is TRBD2 (6 bases). The ends were cut back, 1 base at V and 4 bases at J, with 21 bases in the middle. The germline V gene encodes CDR1 SGHTA and CDR2 FQGNSA. CDR3 length equals 18 residues. CDR3 DNA sequence: TGTGCCAGCAGCTTAGGGACTTCCTTAGGGAGGAGCTCAGATACGCAGTATTTT. It specifies CASSLGTSLGRSSDTQYF.

The chain is built from TRBV11-3 and TRBJ2-5; 7 bases align to TRBD2. Trimming removed 5 bases from V and 5 bases from J; junction bases left unmatched: 8. The CDR3 has 14 residues. Germline CDR1 SGHNT, CDR2 YENEEA. The CDR3 reads CASSPGLVSETQYF. CDR3 DNA: TGTGCCAGCAGCCCTGGACTAGTTTCGGAGACCCAGTACTTC.